This TCR beta chain was recovered during a study of glioma-infiltrating T cells. Findings and limits, study-wide: Tissue-blood divergence was below expectation in non-neoplastic patients, above in gliomas. Very few CDR3 sequences were shared between tissue and blood.

A remark on this clonotype: Its target is unknown.

J lost 5 bases, V lost 3 bases, and 14 bases had no gene match. The CDR3 sequence is 17 residues long. Germline assignment: CDR1 MDHEN and CDR2 SYDVKM. TCR alpha and beta CDR3 regions were amplified from RNA using iRepertoire nested multiplex PCR. One-step reverse transcription and amplification started from approximately 100-400 ng of tissue mRNA or PBMC total RNA. TCRdb reprocessed the multiplex PCR reads with MiXCR, giving one entry per CDR3 protein. The profile shows about 130,000 distinct CDR3 sequences, 20% to 25% of them singletons. This clonotype originated in a human donor with low-grade glioma or glioblastoma, undergoing nonglioma brain surgery, or in good health (not recorded which). The rearrangement links TRBV28 to TRBJ1-2, with TRBD1 matching 8 bases. Source material: glioma tissue, nonneoplastic brain tissue, or PBMCs (not recorded which). The DNA for the CDR3 is TGTGCCAGCAGTTTTGGGACGGGAACAGGGGGGACTTATGGCTACACCTTC. It encodes CASSFGTGTGGTYGYTF.